This T cell receptor (beta chain) was recovered during a study of T cell responses to AZD1222 COVID-19 vaccine. This clone was found once. In germline, CDR1 is MNHEY, CDR2 SVGAGI. There are 12 residues in the CDR3. Trimming removed 2 bases at V and 12 bases at J, with 12 bases between. Here immunoSEQ multiplex PCR was the method, and the copy in TCRdb shows in-frame clones only, minus some. The table has under 200,000 clones, under 95% seen once. Sequencing was performed on peripheral blood, taken 28 days after the second AZD1222 dose. The TCR originated in an adult who received the AZD1222 COVID-19 vaccine. The chain uses TRBV6-5 and TRBJ2-3; D might be TRBD2 (6 bases). In DNA, the CDR3 is TGTGCCAGCAGTTACGCCGGGGGTAAACAGTATTTT. It codes for CASSYAGGKQYF.